The text below deals with one T cell receptor beta chain. CDR3 length: 15 residues. The trim removed 0 bases at V and 6 bases at J, leaving 7 bases unmatched. Germline V lookup: CDR1 SGHRS, CDR2 YFSETQ. This entry is derived from a study of CD8 T cells in Susac syndrome. The authors reverse transcribed roughly 0.5 to 1 ug RNA with random hexamers. immunoSEQ multiplex PCR amplified TCR beta CDR3 across 54 Vbeta, 13 Jbeta. Each CDR3 protein gets one entry after TCRdb re-called the immunoSEQ multiplex PCR reads with MiXCR. The sample lists around 71,000 distinct CDR3 sequences, under 96% occurring once. This sequence was found in a human donor with multiple sclerosis. This rearrangement joins TRBV5-1 to TRBJ2-3; 7 bases line up with TRBD1. The material sequenced was CD4+ T cells from PBMCs. This CDR3 is CASSLAHRGGDTQYF. CDR3 DNA: TGCGCCAGCAGCTTGGCCCACAGGGGTGGTGATACGCAGTATTTT.